This T cell receptor (beta chain) was found in a study of blood T cell repertoires in COVID-19. Study as a whole: Samples of COVID-19 (acute and convalescent) were obtained from the United States, Italy and Spain. Sources were T cells, B-cell-depleted T cells, or PBMCs; the material itself was cDNA or gDNA.

The CDR3 runs 14 residues. V was clipped by 2 bases and J by 5 bases, with 12 bases between them. CDR1 is MNHNY, CDR2 SVGAGI, per germline (reference sequence). Methods used by the authors: Amplification from reference gene primers served as the basis for estimated nucleated cell counts. The data were produced by immunoSEQ multiplex PCR, yet TCRdb's version contains in-frame clones alone and is incomplete. D and trimming come from the DNA, and the V and J calls and clone size come from that table. The sample has 120,000 or so clones, roughly 80% seen once. The source is a man aged 45-65 years with acute or convalescent COVID-19. Sequenced input: peripheral blood. V and J are TRBV6-6 and TRBJ2-5; D remains unclear. The CDR3: CASSYRDSMETQYF. CDR3 coding DNA: TGTGCCAGCAGTTACCGTGATAGCATGGAGACCCAGTACTTC.